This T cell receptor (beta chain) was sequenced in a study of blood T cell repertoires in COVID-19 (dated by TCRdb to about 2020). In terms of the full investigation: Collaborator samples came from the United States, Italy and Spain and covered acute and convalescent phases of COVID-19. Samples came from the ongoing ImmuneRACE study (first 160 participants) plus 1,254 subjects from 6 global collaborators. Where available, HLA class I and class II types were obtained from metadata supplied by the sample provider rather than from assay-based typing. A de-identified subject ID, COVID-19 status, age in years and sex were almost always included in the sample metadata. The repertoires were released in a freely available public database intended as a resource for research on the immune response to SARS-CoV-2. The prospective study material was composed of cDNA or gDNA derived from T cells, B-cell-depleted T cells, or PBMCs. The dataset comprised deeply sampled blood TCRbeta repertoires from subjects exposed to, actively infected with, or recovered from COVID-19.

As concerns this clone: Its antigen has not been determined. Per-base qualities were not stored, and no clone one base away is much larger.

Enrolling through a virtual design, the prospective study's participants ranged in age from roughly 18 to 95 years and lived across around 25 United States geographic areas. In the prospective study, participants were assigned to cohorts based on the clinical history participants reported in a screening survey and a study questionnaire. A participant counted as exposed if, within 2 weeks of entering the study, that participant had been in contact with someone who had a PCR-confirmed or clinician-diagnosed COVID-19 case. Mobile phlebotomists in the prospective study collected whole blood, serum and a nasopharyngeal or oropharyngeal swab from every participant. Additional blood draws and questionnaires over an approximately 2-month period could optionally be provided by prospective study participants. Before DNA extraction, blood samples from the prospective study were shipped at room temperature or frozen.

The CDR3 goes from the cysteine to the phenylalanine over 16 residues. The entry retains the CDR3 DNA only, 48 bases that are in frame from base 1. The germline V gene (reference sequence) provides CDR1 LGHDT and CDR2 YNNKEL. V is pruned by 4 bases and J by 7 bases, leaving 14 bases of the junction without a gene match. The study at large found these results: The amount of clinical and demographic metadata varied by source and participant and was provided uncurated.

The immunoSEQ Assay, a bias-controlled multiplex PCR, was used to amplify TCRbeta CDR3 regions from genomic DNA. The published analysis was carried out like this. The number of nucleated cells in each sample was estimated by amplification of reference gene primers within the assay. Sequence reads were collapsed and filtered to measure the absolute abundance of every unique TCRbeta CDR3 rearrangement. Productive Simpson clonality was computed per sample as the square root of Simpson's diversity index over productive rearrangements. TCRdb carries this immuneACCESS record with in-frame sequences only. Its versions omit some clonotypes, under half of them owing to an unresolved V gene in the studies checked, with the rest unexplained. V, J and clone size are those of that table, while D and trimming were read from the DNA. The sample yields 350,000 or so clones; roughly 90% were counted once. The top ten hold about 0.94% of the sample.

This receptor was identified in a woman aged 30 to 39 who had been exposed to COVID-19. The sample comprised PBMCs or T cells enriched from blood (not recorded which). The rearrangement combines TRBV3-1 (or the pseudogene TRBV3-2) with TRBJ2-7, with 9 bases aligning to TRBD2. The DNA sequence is TGTGCCAGCAGCCCCTTCGTAGCGGGAGTTTTTGCTGAGCAGTACTTC. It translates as CASSPFVAGVFAEQYF.